Each of the 30 T cell receptor beta chains below was sequenced from the same sample in a study of Tregs in tolerant kidney transplant recipients. The assay was immunoSEQ multiplex PCR, and TCRdb's table has in-frame clones only and misses some. The sample shows roughly 99,000 clones, more than 85% of them seen only once. This specimen consisted of CD4+ T cells from blood, obtained before the transplant. Source of these receptors: a human donor who received a combined kidney and bone marrow transplant.

The chain carries TRBV5-1 and TRBJ2-7; 8 nucleotides align to TRBD1. This CDR3 contains 14 residues. J gave up 2 bases and V 2 bases, and 3 bases lay outside the gene matches. Germline-derived CDR1 and CDR2 are SGHRS and YFSETQ. CDR3 loop: CASSLGQGPYEQYF. The CDR3 DNA sequence: TGCGCCAGCAGCTTAGGACAGGGTCCCTACGAGCAGTACTTC.

The chain couples TRBV25-1 to TRBJ2-3; 10 bases are shared with TRBD2. This CDR3 contains 15 residues. J gave up 5 bases and V 4 bases, and 6 bases lay outside the gene matches. Germline V gene data show CDR1 as MGHDK and CDR2 as SYGVNS. In nucleotides, the CDR3 is TGTGCCAGCAGTGCGCTAGCGGGAGTTGGAGATACGCAGTATTTT. This codes for CASSALAGVGDTQYF.

The chain has TRBV7-2 and TRBJ1-5, with D perhaps TRBD1 (5 bases). In germline, CDR1 is SGHTA, CDR2 FQGNSA. The V gene lost 3 bases and the J gene lost 1 base, with 10 bases spanning the gap. The CDR3 contains 15 residues. CDR3 nucleotide sequence: TGTGCCAGCAGCTTCGACAGCGGGAGCAATCAGCCCCAGCATTTT. Amino acids: CASSFDSGSNQPQHF.

A few counts support this clone. J is TRBJ1-2 and V is TRBV19, with no clear D. The CDR3 has 13 amino acids. Germline CDR1 is LNHDA and CDR2 is SQIVND (reference sequence). Trimming stripped 2 bases from V and 2 bases from J, with 6 bases between. The CDR3 loop reads CASSIRENYGYTF. As DNA, the CDR3 is TGTGCCAGTAGTATAAGGGAGAACTATGGCTACACCTTC.

The gene calls are TRBV27 and TRBJ1-2, with TRBD1 matching 10 bases. The CDR3 loop spans 16 amino acids. Germline lookup yields CDR1 MNHEY and CDR2 SMNVEV (reference sequence). V shed 5 bases and J 0 bases; nucleotides not matched to a gene: 6. CDR3 DNA sequence: TGTGCCAGCAGTCGGACAGGGGGATCGGCTAACTATGGCTACACCTTC. Translated: CASSRTGGSANYGYTF.

The DNA for the CDR3 is TGTGCCAGCAGACCGGGACAGGGGGAACAGCCCCAGCATTTT. Its protein product is CASRPGQGEQPQHF. The V and J genes are TRBV2 and TRBJ1-5; 11 bases align to TRBD1. V lost 6 bases, J lost 7 bases, and 5 bases stayed unmatched. CDR3 size: 14 residues. Germline V CDR1 and CDR2: SNHLY, FYNNEI.

The V call is TRBV7-9, the J call TRBJ1-2; maybe TRBD1 (6 bases). The germline V and J ends were trimmed by 1 base and 7 bases, with 19 bases remaining between them. The CDR3 contains 16 residues. Germline V gene data show CDR1 as SEHNR and CDR2 as FQNEAQ (reference sequence). The CDR3 region is CASSLGGGRAVAGYTF. CDR3 DNA sequence: TGTGCCAGCAGCTTAGGGGGGGGCAGAGCCGTCGCTGGCTACACCTTC.

This rearrangement joins TRBV9 to TRBJ1-2; D gene ambiguous. Germline V lookup: CDR1 SGDLS, CDR2 YYNGEE. This CDR3 region has 18 residues. Trimming pared 7 bases from V and 4 bases from J, leaving 29 bases between. The DNA for the CDR3 is TGTGCCAGCTCCCTTTCGCGGGATTCGGCCGCCTTGGGCTATGGCTACACCTTC. It translates to CASSLSRDSAALGYGYTF.

The V and J genes are TRBV7-6 and TRBJ2-2, with a possible D match to TRBD2 (6 bases). V shed 1 base and J shed 5 bases, with 14 bases lying between them. Per germline, CDR1 SGHVS and CDR2 FNYEAQ. This CDR3 contains 16 residues. The CDR3 loop reads CASSLERRAGTGELFF. As DNA, the CDR3 is TGTGCCAGCAGCTTAGAGCGCAGGGCGGGGACCGGGGAGCTGTTTTTT.

The gene calls are TRBV11-3 and TRBJ2-5; 11 bases are a match to TRBD1. From germline, CDR1 is SGHNT and CDR2 YENEEA. This CDR3 is 15 amino acids long. With 5 bases clipped from V and 4 bases from J, the junction kept 6 bases outside the gene matches. CDR3 DNA: TGTGCCAGCAGCCAAAGGACAGGGGGCGGAGAGACCCAGTACTTC. It translates to CASSQRTGGGETQYF.

The V call is TRBV7-9, the J call TRBJ2-3; no definite D call. The CDR3 length is 15 residues. Trimming took off 2 bases at V and 2 bases at J, with 11 bases between the two ends. Germline V gene sequence: CDR1 SEHNR, CDR2 FQNEAQ (reference sequence). The CDR3 sequence: CASSLILEYTDTQYF. In DNA, the CDR3 is TGTGCCAGCAGCTTAATTCTGGAGTACACAGATACGCAGTATTTT.

The chain has TRBV12-5 and TRBJ1-4; TRBD1 is a possible D gene (6 bases). This CDR3 spans 17 amino acids. Germline CDR1 LGHNT, CDR2 FRNRAP. The germline V and J ends were trimmed by 0 bases and 0 bases, with 11 bases remaining between them. In DNA form, the CDR3 reads TGTGCTAGTGGTTTGGTAGGACAGCCTGCAACTAATGAAAAACTGTTTTTT. The encoded protein is CASGLVGQPATNEKLFF.

V gene TRBV12-5 combines with J gene TRBJ1-5; 9 bases fit TRBD1. Germline assignment: CDR1 LGHNT and CDR2 FRNRAP. With V trimmed by 3 bases and J by 0 bases, 18 bases remained unmatched. CDR3 length: 21 amino acids. The CDR3 protein is CASGFGPPRDRAPYSNQPQHF. The CDR3 bases are TGTGCTAGTGGTTTCGGCCCCCCCCGGGACAGGGCCCCTTATAGCAATCAGCCCCAGCATTTT.

This clone was recorded only once. This chain joins TRBV30 and TRBJ1-2; TRBD1 aligns across 10 bases. Germline loops: CDR1 GTSNPN, CDR2 SVGIG (reference sequence). The J segment lost 8 bases and the V segment lost 3 bases, leaving 6 bases of the junction unmatched. The CDR3 extends over 13 amino acids. This chain's CDR3 is CAWSAGQGVGYTF. In nucleotides, the CDR3 is TGTGCCTGGAGCGCCGGACAGGGGGTCGGCTACACCTTC.

The chain links TRBV27 to TRBJ1-5, with 7 bases that match TRBD1. CDR1 is MNHEY and CDR2 is SMNVEV in the germline V gene (reference sequence). V shed 4 bases, J shed 9 bases, and the junction held 9 bases outside the gene matches. There are 14 residues in the CDR3. CDR3 region: CASSSGQFLGPQHF. The CDR3 DNA reads as TGTGCCAGCAGTTCGGGACAGTTTCTAGGGCCCCAGCATTTT.

V is TRBV19 and J is TRBJ1-2; D is unclear. The V gene's germline CDR1 is LNHDA and CDR2 SQIVND (reference sequence). V lost 2 bases to trimming and J lost 0 bases, with 4 bases between them. CDR3 length equals 13 residues. CDR3 sequence reads: CASSIRSNYGYTF. CDR3 in DNA: TGTGCCAGTAGTATACGTTCTAACTATGGCTACACCTTC.

About this clone: Distinct nucleotide sequences in the sample also encode this CDR3. The CDR3 DNA sequence: TGCGCCAGCAGCTTAGGACAAAACTATGGCTACACCTTC. Its translation is CASSLGQNYGYTF. The genes are TRBV5-1 and TRBJ1-2; a possible D gene is TRBD1 (5 bases). The CDR3 spans 13 residues. V was pared by 2 bases and J by 2 bases, with 7 bases between. Germline V gene data show CDR1 as SGHRS and CDR2 as YFSETQ.

The rearrangement joins TRBV4-2 to TRBJ2-2; 9 bases line up with TRBD2. With 1 base clipped from V and 5 bases from J, the junction kept 11 bases outside the gene matches. Germline CDR1 LGHNA, CDR2 YNFKEQ. The CDR3 spans 18 residues. The CDR3 loop is CASSQARVSGGNTGELFF. CDR3 nucleotides: TGTGCCAGCAGCCAAGCGAGGGTTAGCGGGGGAAATACCGGGGAGCTGTTTTTT.

The chain has TRBV7-2 and TRBJ2-1; 7 nucleotides line up with TRBD1. This CDR3 spans 15 amino acids. The germline V gene has CDR1 SGHTA and CDR2 FQGNSA. The V segment lost 6 bases and the J segment 5 bases; nucleotides outside the gene matches: 10. The DNA of the CDR3 is TGTGCCAGCAGTGCCGGACCGGGACAGAACAATGAGCAGTTCTTC. Its translation: CASSAGPGQNNEQFF.

The V gene is TRBV23-1, the J gene TRBJ2-7; 8 bases are shared with TRBD2. TRBV23-1 is annotated as an ORF whose role is uncertain. The CDR3 length is 14 residues. The CDR3 loop is CAFKAGGRVHEQYF. Here the CDR3 DNA reads TGCGCGTTCAAGGCGGGGGGCAGGGTTCACGAGCAGTACTTC.

The chain links TRBV9 to TRBJ2-3; 9 nucleotides agree with TRBD2. This CDR3 is built from 16 residues. V shed 0 bases, J shed 4 bases, and the junction held 6 bases outside the gene matches. Per the germline V gene, CDR1 is SGDLS and CDR2 is YYNGEE. The CDR3 loop reads CASSVALRGGADTQYF. Here the CDR3 DNA reads TGTGCCAGCAGCGTAGCCTTGCGCGGGGGGGCAGATACGCAGTATTTT.

This rearrangement joins TRBV14 to TRBJ1-1; D is ambiguous. This CDR3 region has 13 residues. Trimming pared 5 bases from V and 6 bases from J, leaving 13 bases between. Germline loops: CDR1 SGHDN, CDR2 FVKESK. The CDR3 loop reads CASSKNIRSEAFF. Here the CDR3 DNA reads TGTGCCAGCAGCAAAAATATCAGGTCTGAAGCTTTCTTT.

J is TRBJ2-4 and V is TRBV7-9; D remains unclear. Per the germline V gene, CDR1 is SEHNR and CDR2 is FQNEAQ (reference sequence). The CDR3 contains 14 residues. V lost 2 bases to trimming and J lost 6 bases, with 11 bases between them. As DNA, the CDR3 is TGTGCCAGCAGCTTAAGTCAACACATAAACATTCAGTACTTC. Its translation is CASSLSQHINIQYF. Filled out from reference TRBV7-9 and TRBJ2-4, the complete variable domain reads DTGVSQNPRHKITKRGQNVTFRCDPISEHNRLYWYRQTLGQGPEFLTYFQNEAQLEKSRLLSDRFSAERPKGSFSTLEIQRTEQGDSAMYLCASSLSQHINIQYFGAGTRLSVL.

The chain carries TRBV7-3 and TRBJ2-3, with 7 bases identical to TRBD2. This CDR3 spans 15 amino acids. Unmatched junction bases numbered 8, after V lost 5 bases and J lost 3 bases. Germline V gene data show CDR1 as SGHTA and CDR2 as FQGTGA. The CDR3 loop is CASSQIRGGTDTQYF. CDR3 bases: TGTGCCAGCAGCCAGATCCGCGGGGGAACAGATACGCAGTATTTT.

The genes are TRBV21-1 and TRBJ2-7; the table's TRBD1 call for D was not verified on the DNA. TRBV21-1 is listed as a pseudogene. This CDR3 comprises 15 residues. CDR3 in DNA: TGTGCCAGCAGCTTTAACCAGGGTCACTTTTACGAGCAGTACTTC. Translation: CASSFNQGHFYEQYF.

The rearrangement joins TRBV19 to TRBJ1-2; maybe TRBD1 (6 bases). Germline assignment: CDR1 LNHDA and CDR2 SQIVND (reference sequence). The CDR3 is 14 amino acids. The V end was cut by 7 bases, the J end by 8 bases, with 20 bases between. The chain's CDR3 is CASTATGQRLGYTF. CDR3 nucleotides: TGTGCCAGTACCGCGACAGGTCAACGCCTAGGCTACACCTTC.

The V and J genes are TRBV9 and TRBJ1-1, with a tentative D call TRBD1 (6 bases). Trimming stripped 4 bases from V and 2 bases from J, with 15 bases between. Germline V gene lookup returns CDR1 SGDLS and CDR2 YYNGEE. CDR3 length equals 15 residues. DNA for the CDR3: TGTGCCAGCAGCAAAATCGGGACATATAACACTGAAGCTTTCTTT. The encoded protein is CASSKIGTYNTEAFF.

The chain employs TRBV6-5 and TRBJ2-3, with D maybe TRBD2 (5 bases). The CDR3 has 15 amino acids. The germline V gene encodes CDR1 MNHEY and CDR2 SVGAGI. V was pared by 5 bases and J by 1 base, with 13 bases between. CDR3: CASSPTSFGTDTQYF. CDR3 sequence (DNA): TGTGCCAGCAGTCCCACTAGTTTCGGCACAGATACGCAGTATTTT.

The CDR3 reads CASSQGQGKEKLFF. The CDR3 DNA sequence: TGTGCCAGCAGCCAAGGACAGGGGAAGGAAAAACTGTTTTTT. The J gene is TRBJ1-4, the V gene TRBV4-2; 8 bases map to TRBD1. CDR3 length equals 14 residues. Germline V gives CDR1 LGHNA, CDR2 YNFKEQ. Trimming removed 1 base from V and 8 bases from J; junction bases left unmatched: 3.

The V gene is TRBV28, the J gene TRBJ2-7; D unresolved. The ends were cut back, 5 bases at V and 3 bases at J, with 20 bases in the middle. The CDR3 covers 16 residues. In germline, CDR1 is MDHEN, CDR2 SYDVKM. This chain's CDR3 is CASSLLSITIVYEQYF. The CDR3 DNA is TGTGCCAGCAGTCTCTTGTCCATAACCATAGTCTACGAGCAGTACTTC.